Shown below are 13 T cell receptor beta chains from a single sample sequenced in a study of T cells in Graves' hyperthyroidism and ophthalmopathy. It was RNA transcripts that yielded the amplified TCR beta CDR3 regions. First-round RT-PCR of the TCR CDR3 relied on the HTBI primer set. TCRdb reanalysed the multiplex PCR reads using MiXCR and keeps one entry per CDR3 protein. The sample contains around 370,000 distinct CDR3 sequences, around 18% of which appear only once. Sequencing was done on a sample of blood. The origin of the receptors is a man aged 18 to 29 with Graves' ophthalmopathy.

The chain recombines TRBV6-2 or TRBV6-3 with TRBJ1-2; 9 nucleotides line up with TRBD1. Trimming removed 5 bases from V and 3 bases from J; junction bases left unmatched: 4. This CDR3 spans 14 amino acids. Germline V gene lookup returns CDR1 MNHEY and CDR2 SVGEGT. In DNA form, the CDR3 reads TGTGCCAGCAGTGACTGGACAGGGGACTATGGCTACACCTTC. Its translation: CASSDWTGDYGYTF.

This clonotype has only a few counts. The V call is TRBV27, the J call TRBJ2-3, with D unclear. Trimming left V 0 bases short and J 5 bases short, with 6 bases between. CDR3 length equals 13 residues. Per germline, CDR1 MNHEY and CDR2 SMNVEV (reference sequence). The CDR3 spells CASSLSSRDTQYF. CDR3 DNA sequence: TGTGCCAGCAGTTTATCCTCTCGAGATACGCAGTATTTT.

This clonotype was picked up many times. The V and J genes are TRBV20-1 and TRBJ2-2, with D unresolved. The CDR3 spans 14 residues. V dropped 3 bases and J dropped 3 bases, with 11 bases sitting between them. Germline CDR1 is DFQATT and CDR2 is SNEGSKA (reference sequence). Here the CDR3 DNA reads TGCAGTGCTAGGGACGGAATTTACACCGGGGAGCTGTTTTTT. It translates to CSARDGIYTGELFF.

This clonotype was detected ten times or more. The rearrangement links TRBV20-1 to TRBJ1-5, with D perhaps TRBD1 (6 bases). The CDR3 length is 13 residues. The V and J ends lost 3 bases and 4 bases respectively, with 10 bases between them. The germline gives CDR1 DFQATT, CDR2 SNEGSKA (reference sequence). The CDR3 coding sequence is TGCAGTGCTAGGGGGGGCGGAAATCAGCCCCAGCATTTT. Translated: CSARGGGNQPQHF.

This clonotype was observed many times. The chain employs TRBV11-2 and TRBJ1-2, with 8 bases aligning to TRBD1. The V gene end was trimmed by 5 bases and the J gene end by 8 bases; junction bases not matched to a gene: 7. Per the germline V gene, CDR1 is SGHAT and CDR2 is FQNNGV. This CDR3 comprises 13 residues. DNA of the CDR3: TGTGCCAGCAGCCTGACAGGGGAGTCCGGCTACACCTTC. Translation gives CASSLTGESGYTF. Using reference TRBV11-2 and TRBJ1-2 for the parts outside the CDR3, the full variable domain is EAGVAQSPRYKIIEKRQSVAFWCNPISGHATLYWYQQILGQGPKLLIQFQNNGVVDDSQLPKDRFSAERLKGVDSTLKIQPAKLEDSAVYLCASSLTGESGYTFGSGTRLTVV.

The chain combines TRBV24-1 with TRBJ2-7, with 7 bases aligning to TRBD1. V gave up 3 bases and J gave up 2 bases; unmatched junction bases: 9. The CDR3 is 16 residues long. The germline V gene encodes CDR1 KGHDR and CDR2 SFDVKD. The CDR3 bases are TGTGCCACCAGTGATCCTAGACAGGGCGCTCCCTACGAGCAGTACTTC. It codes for CATSDPRQGAPYEQYF.

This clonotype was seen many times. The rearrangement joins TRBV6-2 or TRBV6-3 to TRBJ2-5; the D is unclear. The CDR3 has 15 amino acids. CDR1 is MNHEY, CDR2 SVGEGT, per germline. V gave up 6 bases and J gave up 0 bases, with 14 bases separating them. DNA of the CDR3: TGTGCCAGCAGCTCCCGGGCGCCGTACCAAGAGACCCAGTACTTC. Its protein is CASSSRAPYQETQYF.

CDR3 amino acids: CASSQYQGAGYTF. The CDR3 region has the DNA TGTGCCAGCAGCCAATATCAGGGGGCTGGCTACACCTTC. The rearrangement links TRBV3-1 to TRBJ1-2, with 8 bases that match TRBD1. The CDR3 is made up of 13 amino acids. J lost 7 bases, V lost 2 bases, and 3 bases had no gene match. The germline CDR1 and CDR2 sequences are LGHDT and YNNKEL (reference sequence). The full variable domain, its missing parts supplied by reference TRBV3-1 and TRBJ1-2, is DTAVSQTPKYLVTQMGNDKSIKCEQNLGHDTMYWYKQDSKKFLKIMFSYNNKELIINETVPNRFSPKSPDKAHLNLHINSLELGDSAVYFCASSQYQGAGYTFGSGTRLTVV.

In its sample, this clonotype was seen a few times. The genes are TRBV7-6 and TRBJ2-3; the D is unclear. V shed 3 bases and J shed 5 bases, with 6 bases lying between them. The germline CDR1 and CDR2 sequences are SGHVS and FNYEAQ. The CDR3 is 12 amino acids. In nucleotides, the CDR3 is TGTGCCAGCAGCTTCAAGTTAGATACGCAGTATTTT. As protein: CASSFKLDTQYF.

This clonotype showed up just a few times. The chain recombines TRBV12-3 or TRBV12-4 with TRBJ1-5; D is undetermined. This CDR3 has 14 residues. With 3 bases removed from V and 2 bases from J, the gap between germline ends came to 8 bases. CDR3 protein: CASSFRQRNQPQHF. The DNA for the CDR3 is TGTGCCAGCAGTTTCAGGCAGCGCAATCAGCCCCAGCATTTT.

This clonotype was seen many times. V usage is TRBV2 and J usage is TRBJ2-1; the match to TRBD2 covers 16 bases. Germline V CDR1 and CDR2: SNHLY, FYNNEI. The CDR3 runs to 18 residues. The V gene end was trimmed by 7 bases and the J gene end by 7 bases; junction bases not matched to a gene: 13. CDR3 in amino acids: CASIRRGLAGGPGNEQFF. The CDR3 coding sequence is TGTGCCAGCATCCGGAGGGGACTAGCGGGGGGGCCGGGGAATGAGCAGTTCTTC.

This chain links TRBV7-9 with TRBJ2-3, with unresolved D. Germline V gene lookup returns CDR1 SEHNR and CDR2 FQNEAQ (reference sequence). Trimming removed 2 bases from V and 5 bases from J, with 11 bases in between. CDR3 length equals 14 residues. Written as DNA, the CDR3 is TGTGCCAGCAGCTTACCCTCAGTCGTAGATACGCAGTATTTT. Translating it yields CASSLPSVVDTQYF.

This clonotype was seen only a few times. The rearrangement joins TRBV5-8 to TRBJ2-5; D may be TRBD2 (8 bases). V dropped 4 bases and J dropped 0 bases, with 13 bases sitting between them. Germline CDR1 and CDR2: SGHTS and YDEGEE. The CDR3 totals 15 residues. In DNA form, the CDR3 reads TGTGCCAGCAGCCGGGAGGGACAGCACCAAGAGACCCAGTACTTC. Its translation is CASSREGQHQETQYF.